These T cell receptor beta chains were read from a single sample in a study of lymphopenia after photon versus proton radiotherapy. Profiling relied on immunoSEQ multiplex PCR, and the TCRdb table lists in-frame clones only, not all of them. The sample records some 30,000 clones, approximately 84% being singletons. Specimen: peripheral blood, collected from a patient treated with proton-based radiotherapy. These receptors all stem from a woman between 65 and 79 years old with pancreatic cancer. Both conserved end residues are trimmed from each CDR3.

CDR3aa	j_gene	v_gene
ASSVAAGNQPQH	TRBJ1-5	TRBV9
ASSPRGSSYNEQF	TRBJ2-1	TRBV11-3
ASLGTYEQY	TRBJ2-7	TRBV2
ATKNTGQGTYEQY	TRBJ2-7	TRBV6-5
ASRTGNTEAF	TRBJ1-1	TRBV6-6
ASSLALGLSYEQY	TRBJ2-7	TRBV7-2
ASRPGGFNQPQH	TRBJ1-5	TRBV6-5
ASSSSSGTEY	TRBJ2-7	TRBV7-2
ASSLKWDFIHTDTQY	TRBJ2-3	TRBV5-1
ATNWRDNYNSPLH	TRBJ1-6	TRBV28
ASKIKGEGYGYT	TRBJ1-2	TRBV6-5
ASSDQDRGKDTQY	TRBJ2-3	TRBV10-2
AISESRGTNTGELF	TRBJ2-2	TRBV10-3
ASSLGGAQPQH	TRBJ1-5	TRBV7-2
ASSLGAGVNEKLF	TRBJ1-4	TRBV28
ASSDRGTDTQY	TRBJ2-3	TRBV7-9
ASSPFQETQY	TRBJ2-5	TRBV11-2
ASVRGGVYNEQF	TRBJ2-1	TRBV19
ASSLRTGGPTGELF	TRBJ2-2	TRBV7-2
ASSLDGGNTIY	TRBJ1-3	TRBV5-4